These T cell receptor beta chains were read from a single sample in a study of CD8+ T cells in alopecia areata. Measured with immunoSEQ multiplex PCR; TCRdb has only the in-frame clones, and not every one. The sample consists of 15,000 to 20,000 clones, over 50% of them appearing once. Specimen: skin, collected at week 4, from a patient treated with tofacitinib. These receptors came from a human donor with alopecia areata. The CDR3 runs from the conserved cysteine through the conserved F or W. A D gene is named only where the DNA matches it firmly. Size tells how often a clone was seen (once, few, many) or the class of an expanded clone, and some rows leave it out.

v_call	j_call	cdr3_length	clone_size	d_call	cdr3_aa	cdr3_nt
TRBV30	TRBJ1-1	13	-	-	CAWSGGGNTEAFF	TGTGCCTGGAGTGGAGGAGGAAACACTGAAGCTTTCTTT
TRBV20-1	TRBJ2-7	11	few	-	CSGTDSYEQYF	TGCAGTGGGACGGATTCCTACGAGCAGTACTTC
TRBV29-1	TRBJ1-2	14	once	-	CSVEIGGRPYGYTF	TGCAGCGTTGAGATAGGGGGGCGCCCCTATGGCTACACCTTC
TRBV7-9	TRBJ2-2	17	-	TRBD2	CASSFTRGGLNTGELFF	TGTGCCAGCAGCTTCACCCGGGGGGGCCTAAACACCGGGGAGCTGTTTTTT
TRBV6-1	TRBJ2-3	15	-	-	CASSGSEGLTDTQYF	TGTGCCAGCAGTGGCTCGGAGGGGTTAACAGATACGCAGTATTTT
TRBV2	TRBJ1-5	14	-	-	CASSETTVRQPQHF	TGTGCCAGCAGTGAAACGACAGTTCGACAGCCCCAGCATTTT
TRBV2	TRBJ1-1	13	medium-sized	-	CASSLDRFTEAFF	TGTGCCAGCAGTCTCGACAGGTTCACTGAAGCTTTCTTT
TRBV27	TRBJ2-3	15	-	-	CASSLGGRITDTQYF	TGTGCCAGCAGTTTAGGGGGACGGATCACAGATACGCAGTATTTT
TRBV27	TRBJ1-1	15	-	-	CASSLLRGVNTEAFF	TGTGCCAGCAGTTTATTACGGGGGGTGAACACTGAAGCTTTCTTT
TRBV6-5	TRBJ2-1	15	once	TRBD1	CASSYGTGGFNEQFF	TGTGCCAGCAGTTACGGGACAGGGGGCTTCAATGAGCAGTTCTTC
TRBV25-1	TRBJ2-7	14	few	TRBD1	CASNKGGFTYEQYF	TGTGCCAGCAATAAAGGGGGCTTCACCTACGAGCAGTACTTC
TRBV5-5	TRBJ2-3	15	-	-	CASSLSRSSTDTQYF	TGTGCCAGCAGTCTCTCGCGGAGCAGCACAGATACGCAGTATTTT
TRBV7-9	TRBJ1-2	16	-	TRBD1	CASSLEDRAQLYGYTF	TGTGCCAGCAGCCTAGAGGACAGGGCCCAACTCTATGGCTACACCTTC
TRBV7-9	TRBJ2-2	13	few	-	CASSLEAGGELFF	TGTGCCAGCAGCTTAGAGGCTGGCGGGGAGCTGTTTTTT
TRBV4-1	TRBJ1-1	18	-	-	CASSQDSGPTQKNTEAFF	TGCGCCAGCAGCCAAGATTCTGGCCCGACGCAGAAGAACACTGAAGCTTTCTTT
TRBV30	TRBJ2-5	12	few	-	CAWSGNQETQYF	TGTGCCTGGAGTGGCAACCAAGAGACCCAGTACTTC
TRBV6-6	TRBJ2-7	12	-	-	CASSHGSYEQYF	TGTGCCAGCAGCCACGGTTCCTACGAGCAGTACTTC
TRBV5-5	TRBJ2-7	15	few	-	CASSPSVGSSYEQYF	TGCGCCAGCAGCCCCTCCGTGGGGAGCTCCTACGAGCAGTACTTC
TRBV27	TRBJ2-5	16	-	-	CASSPRTKQGNLTQYF	TGTGCCAGCAGTCCGCGGACGAAACAGGGTAATCTGACCCAGTACTTC
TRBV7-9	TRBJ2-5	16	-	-	CASSPLNLEREETQYF	TGTGCCAGCAGCCCTCTCAACTTGGAAAGGGAAGAGACCCAGTACTTC
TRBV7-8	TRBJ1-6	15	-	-	CASSLGGRNNSPLHF	TGTGCCAGCAGCTTAGGTGGTAGGAATAATTCACCCCTCCACTTT
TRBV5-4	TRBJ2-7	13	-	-	CASSLGDIYEQYF	TGTGCCAGCAGCTTGGGGGACATCTACGAGCAGTACTTC
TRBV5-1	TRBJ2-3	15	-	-	CASSLGNGRTDTQYF	TGCGCCAGCAGCTTAGGTAACGGACGCACAGATACGCAGTATTTT
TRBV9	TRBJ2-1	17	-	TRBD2	CASSEGLAGGNYNEQFF	TGTGCCAGCAGTGAAGGACTAGCGGGGGGTAACTACAATGAGCAGTTCTTC
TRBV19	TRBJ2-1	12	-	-	CASSVGINEQFF	TGTGCCAGTAGTGTCGGGATCAATGAGCAGTTCTTC
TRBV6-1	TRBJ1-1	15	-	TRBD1	CASRLLTGGGGEAFF	TGTGCCAGCAGACTCCTCACAGGGGGAGGCGGTGAAGCTTTCTTT
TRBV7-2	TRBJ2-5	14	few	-	CASSLRETQETQYF	TGTGCCAGCAGCTTACGGGAGACACAAGAGACCCAGTACTTC
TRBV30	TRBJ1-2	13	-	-	CAWTDTADYGYTF	TGTGCCTGGACTGACACAGCGGACTATGGCTACACCTTC